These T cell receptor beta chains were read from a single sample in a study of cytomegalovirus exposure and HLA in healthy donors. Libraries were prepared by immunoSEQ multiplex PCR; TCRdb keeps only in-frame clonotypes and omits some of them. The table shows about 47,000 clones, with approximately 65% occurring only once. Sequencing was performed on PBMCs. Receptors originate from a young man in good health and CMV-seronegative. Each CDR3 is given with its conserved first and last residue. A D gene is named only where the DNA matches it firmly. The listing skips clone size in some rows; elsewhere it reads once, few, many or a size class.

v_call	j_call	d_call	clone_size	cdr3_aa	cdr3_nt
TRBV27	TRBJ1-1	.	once	CASSSPVMNTEAFF	TGTGCCAGCAGTTCACCAGTTATGAACACTGAAGCTTTCTTT
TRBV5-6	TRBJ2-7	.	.	CASSPRQVGFYEQYF	TGTGCCAGCAGCCCCCGGCAGGTTGGGTTCTACGAGCAGTACTTC
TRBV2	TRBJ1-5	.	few	CASTGSHSNQPQHF	TGTGCCAGCACGGGGTCCCATAGCAATCAGCCCCAGCATTTT
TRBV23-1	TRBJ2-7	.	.	CASSPIAPLYEQYF	TGCGCCAGCAGCCCCATCGCACCACTCTACGAGCAGTACTTC
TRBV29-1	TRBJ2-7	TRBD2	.	CSATGGQVGNSYEQYF	TGCAGCGCCACGGGAGGGCAGGTGGGCAACTCCTACGAGCAGTACTTC
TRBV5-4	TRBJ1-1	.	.	CASSLAGQGITEAFF	TGTGCCAGCAGCTTGGCCGGGCAGGGAATCACTGAAGCTTTCTTT
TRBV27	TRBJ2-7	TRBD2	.	CASSLGLAGFPYEQYF	TGTGCCAGCAGTTTAGGACTAGCGGGATTTCCCTACGAGCAGTACTTC
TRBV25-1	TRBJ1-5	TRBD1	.	CASSKGGQGGQPQHF	TGTGCCAGCAGTAAGGGTGGACAGGGGGGACAGCCCCAGCATTTT
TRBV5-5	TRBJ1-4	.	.	CASSLAAGGDKGEKLFF	TGTGCCAGCAGCTTGGCCGCGGGGGGAGACAAAGGGGAAAAACTGTTTTTT
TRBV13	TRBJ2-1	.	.	CASSEGHPSYNEQFF	TGTGCCAGCAGTGAAGGACACCCCTCCTACAATGAGCAGTTCTTC
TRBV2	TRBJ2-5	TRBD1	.	CASSGQGRETQYF	TGTGCCAGCAGCGGACAGGGGAGAGAGACCCAGTACTTC
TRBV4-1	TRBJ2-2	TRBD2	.	CASSQEDSGRGRGRELFF	TGCGCCAGCAGCCAAGAGGATAGCGGGAGGGGGCGGGGCCGGGAGCTGTTTTTT
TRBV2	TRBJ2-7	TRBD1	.	CASSQTRDSIYEQYF	TGTGCCAGCAGCCAAACCCGGGACAGCATCTACGAGCAGTACTTC
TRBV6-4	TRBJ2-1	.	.	CASSVIEQFF	TGTGCCAGCAGTGTCATTGAGCAGTTCTTC
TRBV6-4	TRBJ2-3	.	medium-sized	CASSSRETDTQYF	TGTGCCAGCAGTTCCCGGGAGACAGATACGCAGTATTTT
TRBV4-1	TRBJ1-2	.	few	CASSQGTLIPRGYTF	TGCGCCAGCAGCCAAGGGACACTTATCCCAAGGGGCTACACCTTC
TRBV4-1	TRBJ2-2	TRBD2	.	CASSPLLAGAAGELFF	TGCGCCAGCAGCCCTTTGCTAGCGGGAGCGGCCGGGGAGCTGTTTTTT
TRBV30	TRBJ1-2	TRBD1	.	CAWGTGGNYGYTF	TGTGCCTGGGGGACAGGGGGTAACTATGGCTACACCTTC
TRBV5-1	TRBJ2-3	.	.	CASSYKQGSGGDTQYF	TGCGCCAGCAGCTATAAGCAGGGGTCAGGTGGAGATACGCAGTATTTT
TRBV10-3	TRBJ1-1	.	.	CAISETGGSNTEAFF	TGTGCCATCAGTGAGACGGGGGGCTCGAACACTGAAGCTTTCTTT
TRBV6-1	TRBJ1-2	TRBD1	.	CASSEIQGANSYGYTF	TGTGCCAGCAGTGAAATTCAGGGGGCGAACTCCTATGGCTACACCTTC
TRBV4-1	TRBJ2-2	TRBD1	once	CASKEFGGQAAGELFF	TGCGCCAGCAAAGAGTTCGGTGGACAGGCAGCAGGGGAGCTGTTTTTT
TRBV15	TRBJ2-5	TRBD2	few	CATSREAGESWEQYF	TGTGCCACCAGCAGGGAAGCGGGAGAGTCCTGGGAGCAGTACTTC